Below, 30 T cell receptor beta chains from the same sample are listed, as sequenced in a study of blood T cell repertoires in COVID-19. Assay: immunoSEQ multiplex PCR; the TCRdb copy retains only in-frame clones and omits some. The sample lists about 260,000 clones; 91% were seen once. Sequencing was done on a sample of peripheral blood. These receptors were taken from a person in their late teens or twenties with COVID-19, enrolled during active disease.

The chain is built from TRBV25-1 and TRBJ2-7, with D perhaps matching TRBD1 (6 bases). There are 14 residues in the CDR3. The V and J ends lost 8 bases and 6 bases respectively, with 20 bases between them. The germline V gene has CDR1 MGHDK and CDR2 SYGVNS. CDR3: CASGTGTTEGEQYF. CDR3 nucleotides: TGTGCCAGCGGGACCGGGACAACAGAGGGCGAGCAGTACTTC.

On this clone itself: The identical CDR3 is also encoded by other nucleotide sequences in the sample. The chain combines TRBV28 with TRBJ1-5; 8 bases map to TRBD1. CDR3 length equals 12 residues. J gave up 4 bases and V 11 bases, and 4 bases lay outside the gene matches. CDR1 is MDHEN, CDR2 SYDVKM, per germline. The CDR3 here is CASTGGNQPQHF. The CDR3 DNA reads TGTGCCTCTACAGGGGGGAATCAGCCCCAGCATTTT.

This sequence joins TRBV5-1 and TRBJ2-5; D gene uncertain. The CDR3 loop spans 17 amino acids. V was cut by 0 bases and J by 5 bases, with 20 bases left in between. CDR1 SGHRS and CDR2 YFSETQ come from the germline V gene. Here the CDR3 DNA reads TGCGCCAGCAGCTTGGAAGCACGAGCGCCTCCCCGGGAGACCCAGTACTTC. This encodes CASSLEARAPPRETQYF.

The chain recombines TRBV2 with TRBJ2-5; 8 bases map to TRBD2. The CDR3 runs to 14 residues. Germline lookup yields CDR1 SNHLY and CDR2 FYNNEI. V dropped 6 bases and J dropped 6; count of bases not matched to a gene: 9. The DNA of the CDR3 is TGTGCCAGCAGCCCCTCGAGCGGGAGTAAGACCCAGTACTTC. As protein: CASSPSSGSKTQYF. Complete variable domain (other parts from reference TRBV2 and TRBJ2-5): EPEVTQTPSHQVTQMGQEVILRCVPISNHLYFYWYRQILGQKVEFLVSFYNNEISEKSEIFDDQFSVERPDGSNFTLKIRSTKLEDSAMYFCASSPSSGSKTQYFGPGTRLLVL.

The chain employs TRBV7-9 and TRBJ2-7; D possibly corresponds to TRBD2 (5 bases). The CDR3 contains 14 residues. Trimming removed 2 bases from V and 2 bases from J, with 10 bases in between. Germline V gene lookup returns CDR1 SEHNR and CDR2 FQNEAQ (reference sequence). The CDR3: CASSLKGEPYEQYF. The DNA of the CDR3 is TGTGCCAGCAGCTTAAAGGGAGAACCCTACGAGCAGTACTTC. Supplemented by reference TRBV7-9 and TRBJ2-7, the full variable domain reads DTGVSQNPRHKITKRGQNVTFRCDPISEHNRLYWYRQTLGQGPEFLTYFQNEAQLEKSRLLSDRFSAERPKGSFSTLEIQRTEQGDSAMYLCASSLKGEPYEQYFGPGTRLTVT.

The chain joins TRBV21-1 to TRBJ2-7; the table's D call of TRBD2 was not tested on the DNA. TRBV21-1 is recorded as a pseudogene. The CDR3 is 22 residues long. CDR3 DNA: TGTGCCAGCAGCAAAAAGGTAGCAAGGCCAGCCAGGACTAGCGGGAGCTCCTACGAGCAGTACTTC. This gives the protein CASSKKVARPARTSGSSYEQYF.

The table lists this clone with a few counts. This CDR3 reads CASSSPDRVVGKLFF. Here the CDR3 DNA reads TGTGCCAGCAGCTCACCAGACAGGGTTGTCGGAAAACTGTTTTTT. V usage is TRBV11-2 and J usage is TRBJ1-4; 7 nucleotides match TRBD1. The V and J ends lost 4 bases and 10 bases, in that order; junction bases with no gene match: 12. The CDR3 length is 15 residues. Germline CDR1 SGHAT, CDR2 FQNNGV. The full variable domain, rest sourced from reference TRBV11-2 and TRBJ1-4, is EAGVAQSPRYKIIEKRQSVAFWCNPISGHATLYWYQQILGQGPKLLIQFQNNGVVDDSQLPKDRFSAERLKGVDSTLKIQPAKLEDSAVYLCASSSPDRVVGKLFFGSGTQLSVL.

V usage is TRBV28 and J usage is TRBJ1-5; 11 nucleotides line up with TRBD1. V was pared by 6 bases and J by 9 bases, with 4 bases of the junction left unmatched. This CDR3 has 13 residues. Germline V gene sequence: CDR1 MDHEN, CDR2 SYDVKM. The CDR3 loop is CASRGQGGRPQHF. The CDR3 coding sequence is TGTGCCAGCAGGGGACAGGGGGGGCGGCCCCAGCATTTT.

The rearrangement uses TRBV19 and TRBJ1-3, with TRBD1 identical over 7 bases. Germline V gives CDR1 LNHDA, CDR2 SQIVND (reference sequence). With V trimmed by 6 bases and J by 7 bases, 6 bases remained unmatched. There are 13 residues in the CDR3. In nucleotides, the CDR3 is TGTGCCAGTAGCGGGACAGTATGGAACACCATATATTTT. It yields the protein CASSGTVWNTIYF. Variable domain in full (rest from reference TRBV19 and TRBJ1-3): DGGITQSPKYLFRKEGQNVTLSCEQNLNHDAMYWYRQDPGQGLRLIYYSQIVNDFQKGDIAEGYSVSREKKESFPLTVTSAQKNPTAFYLCASSGTVWNTIYFGEGSWLTVV.

V usage is TRBV4-3 and J usage is TRBJ2-3, with D possibly matching TRBD2 (6 bases). The V and J ends lost 0 bases and 4 bases respectively, with 11 bases between them. The CDR3 spans 15 residues. Germline values: CDR1 LGHNA, CDR2 YSLEER. CDR3 sequence reads: CASSQEGGGPDTQYF. Here the CDR3 DNA reads TGCGCCAGCAGCCAAGAGGGGGGAGGACCAGATACGCAGTATTTT.

This rearrangement joins TRBV23-1 to TRBJ2-7, with TRBD1 identical over 11 bases. TRBV23-1 is identified as an open reading frame with a role that is uncertain. V was pared by 3 bases and J by 4 bases, with 5 bases of the junction left unmatched. The CDR3 is 15 residues long. CDR3 amino acids: CASSHPDRGQYEQYF. The CDR3 DNA reads as TGCGCCAGCAGTCATCCGGACAGGGGGCAGTACGAGCAGTACTTC.

This chain joins TRBV10-3 and TRBJ2-1; TRBD2 aligns across 9 bases. CDR1 ENHRY and CDR2 SYGVKD come from the germline V gene. V trimming: 3 bases; J trimming: 6 bases; junction bases outside the gene matches: 6. The CDR3 is 15 residues long. The CDR3 is CAISDGLATSNEQFF. DNA for the CDR3: TGTGCCATCAGTGATGGACTAGCGACCTCCAATGAGCAGTTCTTC.

The chain has TRBV11-2 and TRBJ2-3, with 13 bases aligning to TRBD2. J gave up 4 bases and V 4 bases, and 2 bases lay outside the gene matches. Looked up from germline, CDR1 is SGHAT and CDR2 is FQNNGV. This CDR3 region has 15 residues. CDR3 in amino acids: CASSYGLAGADTQYF. The CDR3 DNA sequence: TGTGCCAGCAGCTATGGACTAGCGGGAGCAGATACGCAGTATTTT.

This sequence joins TRBV7-8 and TRBJ1-6, with TRBD1 matching 7 bases. CDR1 and CDR2 (germline): SGHVS, FQNEAQ. J gave up 7 bases and V 0 bases, and 6 bases lay outside the gene matches. This CDR3 is 16 amino acids long. The CDR3 region is CASSLAQAGGNSPLHF. CDR3 bases: TGTGCCAGCAGCTTAGCGCAGGCAGGGGGGAATTCACCCCTCCACTTT.

The chain carries TRBV7-9 and TRBJ2-7; 7 nucleotides match TRBD2. After removal of 4 bases from V and 6 bases from J, the junction contained 9 bases not matched to a gene. This CDR3 region has 14 residues. Germline CDR1 SEHNR, CDR2 FQNEAQ (reference sequence). In DNA, the CDR3 is TGTGCCAGCAGCTCATCCGGGACTACGGTCGAGCAGTACTTC. It yields the protein CASSSSGTTVEQYF.

This chain links TRBV7-2 with TRBJ2-2; D might be TRBD2 (7 bases). Trimming removed 1 base at V and 7 bases at J, with 16 bases between. The CDR3 covers 16 residues. Germline CDR1 and CDR2: SGHTA and FQGNSA. CDR3: CASSLGDGGRVGELFF. The CDR3 DNA sequence: TGTGCCAGCAGCTTAGGGGACGGGGGGCGAGTCGGGGAGCTGTTTTTT. The variable domain in full, with the rest retrieved from reference TRBV7-2 and TRBJ2-2, is GAGVSQSPSNKVTEKGKDVELRCDPISGHTALYWYRQSLGQGLEFLIYFQGNSAPDKSGLPSDRFSAERTGGSVSTLTIQRTQQEDSAVYLCASSLGDGGRVGELFFGEGSRLTVL.

This clone was picked up one time. The genes are TRBV25-1 and TRBJ1-2; TRBD1 matches at 9 bases. Germline V gene lookup returns CDR1 MGHDK and CDR2 SYGVNS. This CDR3 spans 17 amino acids. With V trimmed by 5 bases and J by 2 bases, 12 bases remained unmatched. The CDR3 DNA follows: TGTGCCAGCAGTTCCCAACCCGGGACAGGGCAGAACTATGGCTACACCTTC. This sequence encodes CASSSQPGTGQNYGYTF.

The chain joins TRBV6-4 to TRBJ2-1, with TRBD2 matching over 7 bases. Per germline, CDR1 MRHNA and CDR2 SNTAGT. The CDR3 consists of 17 residues. The junction had 12 bases not matched to a gene; V was cut back by 3 bases and J by 4 bases. The CDR3 sequence is CASSEESRDYGYNEQFF. CDR3 nucleotides: TGTGCCAGCAGTGAGGAGTCTAGGGACTATGGGTACAATGAGCAGTTCTTC.

This clone was picked up one time. The J gene is TRBJ2-1, the V gene TRBV10-3; 7 bases match TRBD2. The germline CDR1 and CDR2 sequences are ENHRY and SYGVKD. There are 15 residues in the CDR3. V shed 7 bases and J 8 bases; nucleotides not matched to a gene: 14. The CDR3 DNA is TGTGCCATCACGCGGGCGGGAGCTGGGTTGGATGAGCAGTTCTTC. Translating it yields CAITRAGAGLDEQFF.

The chain employs TRBV25-1 and TRBJ2-5; 9 nucleotides match TRBD1. CDR3 size: 15 residues. The ends lost 2 bases at V and 5 bases at J; junction bases unmatched: 6. Germline-derived CDR1 and CDR2 are MGHDK and SYGVNS. CDR3 coding DNA: TGTGCCAGCAGTGAAAACAGGGGGCGCGTGGAGACCCAGTACTTC. Residues: CASSENRGRVETQYF.

The rearrangement uses TRBV13 and TRBJ2-2, with 9 bases fitting TRBD1. V lost 4 bases and J lost 8; bases outside the gene matches: 5. Looked up from germline, CDR1 is PRHDT and CDR2 is FYEKMQ (reference sequence). The CDR3 covers 14 residues. The CDR3 bases are TGTGCCAGCAGCTCCTCCGGGACAGGGGGGGAGCTGTTTTTT. As protein: CASSSSGTGGELFF. Full variable domain (outside the CDR3, taken from reference TRBV13 and TRBJ2-2): AAGVIQSPRHLIKEKRETATLKCYPIPRHDTVYWYQQGPGQDPQFLISFYEKMQSDKGSIPDRFSAQQFSDYHSELNMSSLELGDSALYFCASSSSGTGGELFFGEGSRLTVL.

The rearrangement uses TRBV19 and TRBJ1-4; no clear D. V was cut by 7 bases and J by 6 bases, with 15 bases left in between. Germline V gives CDR1 LNHDA, CDR2 SQIVND (reference sequence). There are 14 residues in the CDR3. The CDR3, as DNA: TGTGCCAGTATAGCACACCCTCGGGATGAAAAACTGTTTTTT. Translated, it gives CASIAHPRDEKLFF.

The rearrangement links TRBV28 to TRBJ2-1; 15 bases fit TRBD2. V lost 5 bases, J lost 2 bases, and 4 bases stayed unmatched. The germline CDR1 and CDR2 sequences are MDHEN and SYDVKM. The CDR3 covers 17 residues. Written as DNA, the CDR3 is TGTGCCAGCAGTGGACTAGCGGGAGGGTCCCCCTACAATGAGCAGTTCTTC. Its protein product is CASSGLAGGSPYNEQFF.

The chain is built from TRBV30 and TRBJ2-3; 10 bases are a match to TRBD2. Germline-derived CDR1 and CDR2 are GTSNPN and SVGIG (reference sequence). V dropped 0 bases and J dropped 4; count of bases not matched to a gene: 10. This CDR3 comprises 17 residues. DNA for the CDR3: TGTGCCTGGAGTGTACTTCGGCTAGCGGGAGTTGCAGATACGCAGTATTTT. Protein product: CAWSVLRLAGVADTQYF.

The rearrangement links TRBV6-1 to TRBJ2-1; D is ambiguous. Germline CDR1 reads MNHNS; CDR2 reads SASEGT. CDR3 length: 13 residues. V lost 8 bases and J lost 2, with 10 bases in between. The CDR3 spells CASWSGAYNEQFF. The CDR3 DNA is TGTGCCAGCTGGTCAGGTGCCTACAATGAGCAGTTCTTC.

For this clone: The junction departs from germline at one end; a sequencing error may be responsible. The chain recombines TRBV2 with TRBJ1-4; D call uncertain. In germline, CDR1 is SNHLY, CDR2 FYNNEI. The CDR3 is made up of 13 amino acids. CDR3: CASSPLTSEKLFF. CDR3 nucleotides: TGTGCCAGCAGCCCACTGACTAGTGAAAAACTGTTTTTT.

The rearrangement joins TRBV10-3 to TRBJ2-1, with 10 bases aligning to TRBD2. J gave up 4 bases and V 9 bases, and 3 bases lay outside the gene matches. Germline loops: CDR1 ENHRY, CDR2 SYGVKD. The CDR3 is 13 residues long. The CDR3 DNA reads TGTGCCATAGGACTAGCGGAATACAATGAGCAGTTCTTC. Translated, it gives CAIGLAEYNEQFF.

This clone has a single count. The V gene is TRBV27, the J gene TRBJ2-3, with a weak D call TRBD1 (6 bases). With 5 bases removed from V and 1 base from J, the gap between germline ends came to 16 bases. This CDR3 is built from 16 residues. CDR1 is MNHEY and CDR2 is SMNVEV in the germline V gene (reference sequence). In DNA form, the CDR3 reads TGTGCCAGCAGTCTAATTGGGGGCTTGGGCACAGATACGCAGTATTTT. Translating gives CASSLIGGLGTDTQYF.

The chain is built from TRBV24-1 and TRBJ2-7, with 7 positions matching TRBD1. Germline V gives CDR1 KGHDR, CDR2 SFDVKD. The CDR3 runs 12 residues. V shed 7 bases and J 13 bases; nucleotides not matched to a gene: 12. The CDR3, as DNA: TGTGCCACCAGGGGGGACAGCCATATCTACTACTTC. This codes for CATRGDSHIYYF.

This chain joins TRBV7-2 and TRBJ2-1; 14 nucleotides line up with TRBD2. J gave up 4 bases and V 3 bases, and 2 bases lay outside the gene matches. Germline CDR1 is SGHTA and CDR2 is FQGNSA. This CDR3 is built from 16 residues. The CDR3 nucleotides are TGTGCCAGCAGCTTTGGACTAGCGGGAGGTTACAATGAGCAGTTCTTC. Translated, it gives CASSFGLAGGYNEQFF. Using reference TRBV7-2 and TRBJ2-1 for the parts outside the CDR3, the full variable domain is GAGVSQSPSNKVTEKGKDVELRCDPISGHTALYWYRQSLGQGLEFLIYFQGNSAPDKSGLPSDRFSAERTGGSVSTLTIQRTQQEDSAVYLCASSFGLAGGYNEQFFGPGTRLTVL.